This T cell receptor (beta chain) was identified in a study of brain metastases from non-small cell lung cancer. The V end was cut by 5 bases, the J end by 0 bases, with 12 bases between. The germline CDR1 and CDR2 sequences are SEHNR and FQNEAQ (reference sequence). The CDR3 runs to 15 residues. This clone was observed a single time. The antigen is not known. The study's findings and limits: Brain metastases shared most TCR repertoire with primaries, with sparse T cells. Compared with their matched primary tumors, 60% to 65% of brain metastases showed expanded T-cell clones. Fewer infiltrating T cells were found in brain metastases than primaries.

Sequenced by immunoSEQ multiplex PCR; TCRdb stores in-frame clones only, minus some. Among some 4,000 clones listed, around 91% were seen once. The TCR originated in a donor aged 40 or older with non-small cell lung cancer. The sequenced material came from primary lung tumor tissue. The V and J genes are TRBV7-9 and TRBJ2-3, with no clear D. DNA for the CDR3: TGTGCCAGCAGCCAGAGCAGATCTAGCACAGATACGCAGTATTTT. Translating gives CASSQSRSSTDTQYF.